The table lists the clone carrying this T cell receptor beta chain with a few counts. Its target is not known. DNA at 200 ng, 25,000 to 35,000 T cell genomes, went into sorted-subset replicate PCRs. Assay: immunoSEQ multiplex PCR; the TCRdb copy retains only in-frame clones and omits some. The table records some 500,000 clones, about 96% of them present only once. The data were obtained in a study of shared clonotypes between healthy human individuals. Findings and caveats of the study: Non-shared clonotypes were found to have lower generation probabilities than the clonotypes that were shared by all four of the sorted-subset donors. The sampled material consisted only of blood, and tissue repertoires are likely to differ.

The sequenced material came from naive CD4+ T cells sorted from blood. Indicated subset: CD45RA+ positively selected. The receptor comes from a young woman in good health.

CDR3 amino acids: CAWSGPGQEFGYNQPQHF. The CDR3 nucleotides are TGTGCCTGGAGTGGTCCGGGACAGGAATTTGGGTACAATCAGCCCCAGCATTTT. V usage is TRBV30 and J usage is TRBJ1-5; 8 nucleotides match TRBD1. The germline gives CDR1 GTSNPN, CDR2 SVGIG (reference sequence). With V trimmed by 1 base and J by 3 bases, 14 bases remained unmatched. The CDR3 has 18 amino acids.